This TCR beta chain was found in a study of blood T cell repertoires in COVID-19 (TCRdb year 2020). Regarding the complete study: The collaborator samples originated in the United States, Italy and Spain and spanned the acute and convalescent phases of COVID-19. Subjects who had been exposed to COVID-19, were actively infected with it, or had recovered from it provided the deeply sampled blood TCRbeta repertoires that made up the dataset. A freely available public database, intended as a resource for researchers studying the immune response to SARS-CoV-2, is where the repertoires were released. Where available, HLA class I and class II types were obtained from metadata supplied by the sample provider rather than from assay-based typing. The prospective study material was composed of cDNA or gDNA derived from T cells, B-cell-depleted T cells, or PBMCs. Sample metadata almost always included a de-identified subject ID, COVID-19 status, age in years and sex. The samples were drawn from the first 160 participants of the ongoing ImmuneRACE study and from under 1,500 subjects provided by 6 global collaborators.

Participants in the prospective study were aged roughly 18 to 100 years, lived in 20 to 25 United States geographic areas, and enrolled through a virtual design. In the prospective study, participants were assigned to cohorts based on the clinical history participants reported in a screening survey and a study questionnaire. Mobile phlebotomists in the prospective study collected whole blood, serum and a nasopharyngeal or oropharyngeal swab from every participant. Additional blood draws and questionnaires over an approximately 2-month period could optionally be provided by prospective study participants. Blood samples from the prospective study were shipped frozen or at room temperature prior to DNA extraction. Points the paper makes about the study in general: The amount of clinical and demographic metadata varied by source and participant and was provided uncurated.

Germline trimming: 4 bases from V, 8 bases from J; junction bases outside gene matches: 6. Reading from cysteine to phenylalanine, the CDR3 counts 13 amino acids. Just the 39-base CDR3 DNA is kept, in frame starting at base 1. Sequences SGHRS (CDR1) and YFSETQ (CDR2) are obtained from the germline V gene. TCRbeta CDR3 regions were amplified from genomic DNA by means of the immunoSEQ Assay, a bias-controlled multiplex PCR. Regarding the original processing steps: The number of nucleated cells in each sample was estimated from the amplification of reference gene primers within the assay. To quantify the absolute abundance of each unique TCRbeta CDR3 rearrangement, sequence reads were collapsed and filtered. For each sample, productive Simpson clonality was calculated as the square root of Simpson's diversity index over productive rearrangements. TCRdb holds this immuneACCESS table with in-frame rearrangements only. Some clones are missing; in checked studies, unresolved V genes explain under half, and the rest has no known cause. V, J and clone size are taken as reported in that table, and D and trimming were inferred from the DNA itself. This sample gives 380,000 or so clones in total; 88% of them show up just once. Of the sample, 2% to 2.5% falls within the top ten clones.

Points on this clone: Its recognized antigen is unknown. Base qualities are not provided; no much larger clone lies one nucleotide away.

Source material: PBMCs or T cells enriched from blood (not recorded which). The rearrangement joined TRBV5-1 to TRBJ1-2, and TRBD1 matches 9 of the central bases. This receptor was obtained from a woman in her 40s with acute COVID-19. The CDR3 sequence is CASSPGQGVGYTF. The DNA reads as follows: TGCGCCAGCAGCCCGGGACAGGGTGTCGGCTACACCTTC.